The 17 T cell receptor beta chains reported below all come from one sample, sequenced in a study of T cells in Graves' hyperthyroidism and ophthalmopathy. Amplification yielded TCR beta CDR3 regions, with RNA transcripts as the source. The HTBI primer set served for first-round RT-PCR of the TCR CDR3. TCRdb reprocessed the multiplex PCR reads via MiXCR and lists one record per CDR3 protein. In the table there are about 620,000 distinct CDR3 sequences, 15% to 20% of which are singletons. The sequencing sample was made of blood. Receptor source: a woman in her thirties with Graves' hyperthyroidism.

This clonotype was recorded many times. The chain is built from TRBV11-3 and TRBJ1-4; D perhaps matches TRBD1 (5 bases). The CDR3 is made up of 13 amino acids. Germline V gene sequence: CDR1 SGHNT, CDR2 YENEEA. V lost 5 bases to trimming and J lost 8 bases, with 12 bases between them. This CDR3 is CASSTGGGEKLFF. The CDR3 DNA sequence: TGTGCCAGCAGCACTGGGGGAGGAGAAAAACTGTTTTTT. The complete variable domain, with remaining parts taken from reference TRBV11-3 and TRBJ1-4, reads EAGVVQSPRYKIIEKKQPVAFWCNPISGHNTLYWYLQNLGQGPELLIRYENEEAVDDSQLPKDRFSAERLKGVDSTLKIQPAELGDSAVYLCASSTGGGEKLFFGSGTQLSVL.

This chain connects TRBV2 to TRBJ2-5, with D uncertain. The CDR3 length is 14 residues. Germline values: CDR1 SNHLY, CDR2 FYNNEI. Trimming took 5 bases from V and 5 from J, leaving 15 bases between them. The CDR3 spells CASSPVPRWETQYF. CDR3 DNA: TGTGCCAGCAGTCCGGTTCCTAGGTGGGAGACCCAGTACTTC.

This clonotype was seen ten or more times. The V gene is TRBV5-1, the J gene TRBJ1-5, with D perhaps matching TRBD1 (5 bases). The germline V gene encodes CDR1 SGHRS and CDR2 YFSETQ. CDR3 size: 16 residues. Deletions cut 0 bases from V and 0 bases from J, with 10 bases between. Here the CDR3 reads CASSLVGGYSNQPQHF. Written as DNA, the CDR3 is TGCGCCAGCAGCTTGGTGGGGGGTTATAGCAATCAGCCCCAGCATTTT.

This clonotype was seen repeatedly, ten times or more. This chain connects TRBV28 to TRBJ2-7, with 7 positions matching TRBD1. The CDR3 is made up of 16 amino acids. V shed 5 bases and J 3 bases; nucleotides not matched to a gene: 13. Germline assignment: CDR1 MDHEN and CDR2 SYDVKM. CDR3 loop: CASSAPGTVTSYEQYF. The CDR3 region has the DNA TGTGCCAGCAGTGCCCCCGGGACAGTGACGAGCTACGAGCAGTACTTC.

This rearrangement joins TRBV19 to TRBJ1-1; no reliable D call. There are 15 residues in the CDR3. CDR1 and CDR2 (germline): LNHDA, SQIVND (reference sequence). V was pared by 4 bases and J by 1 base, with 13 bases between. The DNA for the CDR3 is TGTGCCAGTAGTACGGGTTGGAGAGGGAACACTGAAGCTTTCTTT. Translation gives CASSTGWRGNTEAFF.

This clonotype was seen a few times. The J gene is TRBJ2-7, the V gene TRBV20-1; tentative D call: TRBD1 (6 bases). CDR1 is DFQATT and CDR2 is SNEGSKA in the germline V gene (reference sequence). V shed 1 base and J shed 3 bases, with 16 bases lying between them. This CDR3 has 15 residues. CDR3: CSARVSGQLNYEQYF. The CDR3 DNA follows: TGCAGTGCTAGAGTTTCGGGACAACTAAACTACGAGCAGTACTTC.

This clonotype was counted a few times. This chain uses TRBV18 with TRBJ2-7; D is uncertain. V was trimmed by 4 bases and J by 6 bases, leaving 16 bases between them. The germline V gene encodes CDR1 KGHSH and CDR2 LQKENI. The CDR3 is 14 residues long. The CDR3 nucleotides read TGTGCCAGCTCACTTTATGAAGGGATGAGCGAGCAGTACTTC. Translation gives CASSLYEGMSEQYF.

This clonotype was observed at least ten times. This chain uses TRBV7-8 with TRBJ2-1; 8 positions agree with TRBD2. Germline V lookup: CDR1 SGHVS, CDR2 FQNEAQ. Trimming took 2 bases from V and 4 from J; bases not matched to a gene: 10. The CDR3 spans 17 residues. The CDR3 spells CASSLLSLAGMYNEQFF. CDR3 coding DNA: TGTGCCAGCAGCTTATTATCGCTAGCGGGTATGTACAATGAGCAGTTCTTC.

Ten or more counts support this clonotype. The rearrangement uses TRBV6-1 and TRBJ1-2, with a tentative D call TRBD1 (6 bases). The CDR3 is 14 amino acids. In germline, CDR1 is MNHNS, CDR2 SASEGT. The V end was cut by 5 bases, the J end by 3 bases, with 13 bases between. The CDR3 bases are TGTGCCAGCAGTTGGGGGGCGCGGGACTATGGCTACACCTTC. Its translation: CASSWGARDYGYTF.

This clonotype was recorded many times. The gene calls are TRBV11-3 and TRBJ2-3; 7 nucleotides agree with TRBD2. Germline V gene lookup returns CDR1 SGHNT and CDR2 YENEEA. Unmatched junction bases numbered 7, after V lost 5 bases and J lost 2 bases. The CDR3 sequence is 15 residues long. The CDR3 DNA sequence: TGTGCCAGCAGCCCAAGCGGGAAAATCACAGATACGCAGTATTTT. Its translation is CASSPSGKITDTQYF.

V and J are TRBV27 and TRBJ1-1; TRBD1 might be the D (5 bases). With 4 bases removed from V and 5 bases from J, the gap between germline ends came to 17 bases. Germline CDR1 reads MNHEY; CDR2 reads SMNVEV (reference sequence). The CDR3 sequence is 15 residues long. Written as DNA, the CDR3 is TGTGCCAGCAGTTCGGGGTGGGGGGGGTCTACTGAAGCTTTCTTT. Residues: CASSSGWGGSTEAFF.

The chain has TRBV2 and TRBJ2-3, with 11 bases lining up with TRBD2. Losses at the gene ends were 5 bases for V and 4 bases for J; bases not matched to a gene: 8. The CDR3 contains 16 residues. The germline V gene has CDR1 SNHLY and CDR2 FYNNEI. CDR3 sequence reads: CASSMELAGVPDTQYF. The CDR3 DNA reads TGTGCCAGCAGTATGGAACTAGCGGGAGTCCCAGATACGCAGTATTTT.

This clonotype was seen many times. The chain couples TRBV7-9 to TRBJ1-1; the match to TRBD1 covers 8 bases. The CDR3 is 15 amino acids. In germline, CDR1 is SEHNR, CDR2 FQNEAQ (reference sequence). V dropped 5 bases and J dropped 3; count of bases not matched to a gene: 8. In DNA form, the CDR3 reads TGTGCCAGCAGCCAATTCGGACAGGGAGACACTGAAGCTTTCTTT. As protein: CASSQFGQGDTEAFF.

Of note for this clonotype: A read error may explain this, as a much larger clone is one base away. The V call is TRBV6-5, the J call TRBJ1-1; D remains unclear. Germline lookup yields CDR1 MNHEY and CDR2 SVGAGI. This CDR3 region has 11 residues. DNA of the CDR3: TGTGTCAGCAGATACCAATATCGAGCTTTCTTT. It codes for CVSRYQYRAFF.

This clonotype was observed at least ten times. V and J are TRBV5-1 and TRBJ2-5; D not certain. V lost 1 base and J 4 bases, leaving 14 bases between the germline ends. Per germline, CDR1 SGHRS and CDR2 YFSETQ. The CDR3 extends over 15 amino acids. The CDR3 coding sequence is TGCGCCAGCAGCTTGTCAACATCAGATCGAGAGACCCAGTACTTC. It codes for CASSLSTSDRETQYF.

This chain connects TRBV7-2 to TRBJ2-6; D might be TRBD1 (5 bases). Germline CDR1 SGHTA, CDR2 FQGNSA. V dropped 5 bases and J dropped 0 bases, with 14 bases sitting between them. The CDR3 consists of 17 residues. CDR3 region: CASSPRVKTSGANVLTF. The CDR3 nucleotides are TGTGCCAGCAGCCCCAGGGTAAAGACCTCTGGGGCCAACGTCCTGACTTTC.

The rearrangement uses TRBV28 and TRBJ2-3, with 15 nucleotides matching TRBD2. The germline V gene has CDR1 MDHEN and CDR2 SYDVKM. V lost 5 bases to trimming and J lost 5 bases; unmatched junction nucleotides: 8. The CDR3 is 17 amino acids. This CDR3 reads CASSLSGLAGGGDTQYF. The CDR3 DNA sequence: TGTGCCAGCAGTCTATCGGGACTAGCGGGGGGCGGAGATACGCAGTATTTT.